Shown below are 18 T cell receptor beta chains from a single sample sequenced in a study of siplizumab effects on memory and regulatory T cells. Generated by immunoSEQ multiplex PCR, the TCRdb table keeps only in-frame clones and is missing some. The sample holds roughly 120,000 clones; 80% to 95% are singletons and the top ten take approximately 1.2%. Sequenced input: CD4+ T cells sorted from blood. The receptors were gathered from a human donor in good health.

The chain links TRBV6-5 to TRBJ2-2; 9 bases fit TRBD2. This CDR3 comprises 15 residues. V lost 6 bases to trimming and J lost 6 bases; unmatched junction nucleotides: 8. Germline V CDR1 and CDR2: MNHEY, SVGAGI. The CDR3 loop reads CASRPPSGAAGELFF. The CDR3 DNA sequence: TGTGCCAGCAGACCCCCTAGCGGGGCGGCCGGGGAGCTGTTTTTT.

This chain joins TRBV6-6 and TRBJ2-1, with TRBD1 matching over 8 bases. V trimming: 2 bases; J trimming: 8 bases; junction bases outside the gene matches: 8. CDR3 length: 15 residues. From germline, CDR1 is MNHNY and CDR2 SVGAGI (reference sequence). This CDR3 reads CASSYPFQGAYEQFF. The CDR3 DNA reads as TGTGCCAGCAGTTACCCCTTCCAGGGGGCCTATGAGCAGTTCTTC.

The V call is TRBV4-1, the J call TRBJ2-5; D gene ambiguous. V was pared by 0 bases and J by 4 bases, with 12 bases between. The CDR3 is 15 residues long. Germline values: CDR1 MGHRA, CDR2 YSYEKL. The CDR3 sequence: CASSQEQTPGETQYF. The CDR3 DNA reads TGCGCCAGCAGCCAAGAGCAGACACCCGGAGAGACCCAGTACTTC.

The CDR3 DNA follows: TGTGCCAGCAGCCCTTGGACCGGGACAGGGGGTACTGAAGCTTTCTTT. Protein: CASSPWTGTGGTEAFF. J is TRBJ1-1 and V is TRBV5-6; 11 bases are a match to TRBD1. The CDR3 runs to 16 residues. CDR1 and CDR2 (germline): SGHDT, YYEEEE. The V and J ends lost 4 bases and 5 bases, in that order; junction bases with no gene match: 10. Drawing the rest from reference TRBV5-6 and TRBJ1-1, the complete variable domain is DAGVTQSPTHLIKTRGQQVTLRCSPKSGHDTVSWYQQALGQGPQFIFQYYEEEERQRGNFPDRFSGHQFPNYSSELNVNALLLGDSALYLCASSPWTGTGGTEAFFGQGTRLTVV.

As regards this clone: This CDR3 is also generated by other DNA sequences in the sample. The chain has TRBV15 and TRBJ2-5; 9 positions agree with TRBD1. Losses at the gene ends were 3 bases for V and 5 bases for J; bases not matched to a gene: 4. The germline V gene has CDR1 LNHNV and CDR2 YYDKDF (reference sequence). The CDR3 length is 14 residues. CDR3 amino acids: CATSRDRGSETQYF. The CDR3 region has the DNA TGTGCCACCAGCAGGGACAGGGGATCGGAGACCCAGTACTTC.

This chain joins TRBV19 and TRBJ2-3; 7 bases fit TRBD2. Germline CDR1 and CDR2: LNHDA and SQIVND (reference sequence). The CDR3 length is 17 residues. Trimming at V came to 6 bases and at J to 0 bases, leaving 12 bases not matched to a gene. CDR3 bases: TGTGCCAGTAGCCGAACCGGGCAGCGGGGAAGCACAGATACGCAGTATTTT. This translates into CASSRTGQRGSTDTQYF.

V and J are TRBV2 and TRBJ1-2; the D is unclear. The V gene lost 6 bases and the J gene lost 0 bases, with 11 bases spanning the gap. Germline values: CDR1 SNHLY, CDR2 FYNNEI. CDR3 length equals 14 residues. This CDR3 reads CASRSTVTNYGYTF. CDR3 in DNA: TGTGCCAGCAGATCAACAGTGACTAACTATGGCTACACCTTC.

V gene TRBV2 combines with J gene TRBJ2-3; tentative D call: TRBD2 (6 bases). The CDR3 length is 13 residues. Germline-derived CDR1 and CDR2 are SNHLY and FYNNEI. The V end lost 7 bases, the J end lost 1 base, and 9 bases lay between the germline ends. CDR3 bases: TGTGCCAGCAAGGAGGGACGCACAGATACGCAGTATTTT. Translation: CASKEGRTDTQYF.

This clone was picked up one time. The V and J genes are TRBV11-3 and TRBJ2-3; the match to TRBD1 covers 7 bases. The CDR3 is 15 amino acids. In germline, CDR1 is SGHNT, CDR2 YENEEA. The junction had 9 bases not matched to a gene; V was cut back by 5 bases and J by 4 bases. CDR3 DNA: TGTGCCAGCAGCGCCCGACAGGGTTGGTCAGATACGCAGTATTTT. This translates into CASSARQGWSDTQYF.

The genes are TRBV9 and TRBJ2-2; 13 nucleotides align to TRBD2. The ends lost 3 bases at V and 6 bases at J; junction bases unmatched: 2. The CDR3 totals 15 residues. Germline V gene lookup returns CDR1 SGDLS and CDR2 YYNGEE. In DNA, the CDR3 is TGTGCCAGCAGCGCTACTAGCGGGGGGGCCGGGGAGCTGTTTTTT. As protein: CASSATSGGAGELFF. Supplemented by reference TRBV9 and TRBJ2-2, the full variable domain reads DSGVTQTPKHLITATGQRVTLRCSPRSGDLSVYWYQQSLDQGLQFLIQYYNGEERAKGNILERFSAQQFPDLHSELNLSSLELGDSALYFCASSATSGGAGELFFGEGSRLTVL.

This chain's CDR3 is CASSLYYNSPLHF. The CDR3 bases are TGTGCCAGCAGCCTCTACTATAATTCACCCCTCCACTTT. V and J are TRBV27 and TRBJ1-6; D gene ambiguous. CDR1 is MNHEY, CDR2 SMNVEV, per germline (reference sequence). CDR3 length: 13 amino acids. V was shortened by 6 bases and J by 3 bases, with 6 bases between the two germline ends.

The chain recombines TRBV30 with TRBJ2-2; D is unresolved. Per germline, CDR1 GTSNPN and CDR2 SVGIG (reference sequence). The V gene lost 0 bases and the J gene lost 7 bases, with 9 bases spanning the gap. The CDR3 totals 13 residues. This CDR3 is CAWSVRVLGELFF. In DNA form, the CDR3 reads TGTGCCTGGAGTGTACGGGTCCTCGGGGAGCTGTTTTTT.

The chain couples TRBV7-3 to TRBJ2-5, with 13 bases identical to TRBD2. The germline gives CDR1 SGHTA, CDR2 FQGTGA. V lost 0 bases and J lost 4; bases outside the gene matches: 5. The CDR3 extends over 17 amino acids. The DNA for the CDR3 is TGTGCCAGCAGCTTAACCGGACTAGCGGGAGATCTAGAGACCCAGTACTTC. Translation gives CASSLTGLAGDLETQYF.

The chain recombines TRBV5-6 with TRBJ2-2; D remains ambiguous. Germline CDR1 is SGHDT and CDR2 is YYEEEE. CDR3 length: 15 amino acids. The V gene lost 0 bases and the J gene lost 2 bases, with 8 bases spanning the gap. As DNA, the CDR3 is TGTGCCAGCAGCTTGGGACAACTAAACACCGGGGAGCTGTTTTTT. It is translated as CASSLGQLNTGELFF.

V is TRBV29-1 and J is TRBJ2-7; D may be TRBD1 or TRBD2 (5 bases each). Germline CDR1 SQVTM, CDR2 ANQGSEA. CDR3 length equals 12 residues. Deletions cut 7 bases from V and 4 bases from J, with 14 bases between. The DNA of the CDR3 is TGCAGCGGCAGGGACCACGGGTACGAGCAGTACTTC. The encoded protein is CSGRDHGYEQYF.

The chain recombines TRBV10-3 with TRBJ1-1, with TRBD1 as a possible D gene (5 bases). Germline assignment: CDR1 ENHRY and CDR2 SYGVKD. Trimming removed 0 bases at V and 11 bases at J, with 19 bases between. The CDR3 loop spans 15 amino acids. Here the CDR3 reads CAISESGLQGVLAFF. Here the CDR3 DNA reads TGTGCCATCAGTGAGTCAGGTTTGCAGGGTGTCTTGGCTTTCTTT.

The chain carries TRBV4-1 and TRBJ2-7; a weak D match, TRBD1 (6 bases). From germline, CDR1 is MGHRA and CDR2 YSYEKL. The CDR3 length is 16 residues. V gave up 1 base and J gave up 2 bases, with 15 bases separating them. In DNA, the CDR3 is TGCGCCAGCAGCCAAGTGGGGACATATTCTCCCTACGAGCAGTACTTC. This encodes CASSQVGTYSPYEQYF.

This clone was counted once. The rearrangement uses TRBV6-1 and TRBJ1-2, with TRBD1 matching 7 bases. The germline CDR1 and CDR2 sequences are MNHNS and SASEGT. The CDR3 consists of 16 residues. The J segment lost 0 bases and the V segment lost 4 bases, leaving 8 bases of the junction unmatched. CDR3 nucleotides: TGTGCCAGCAGTGGGGACAGAGAGGGGGCTAACTATGGCTACACCTTC. Its translation: CASSGDREGANYGYTF.